This T cell receptor beta chain was identified during a study of regulatory T cells in long-lasting Graves disease. This clonotype was picked up many times. The antigen is unknown. The time point is: newly diagnosed GD, antithyroid drugs for less than 3 months. PBMCs provided the RNA from which the TCR library was made. The CDR3 extends over 12 amino acids. Trimming shortened V by 8 bases and J by 8 bases, and 15 bases separated the two germline ends. In building TCR beta libraries, iRepertoire HTBI primers were used together with Arm-PCR of CDR3 regions. In TCRdb, the multiplex PCR reads were re-called with MiXCR into one record per CDR3 protein. The sample records hundreds of thousands of distinct CDR3 sequences, roughly 15% being singletons. Study-level findings and limits: It is possible that accuracy was reduced by the small size of the sample. The study found TRBV28, TRBJ1-2 and TRBJ2-5 favored in persistent disease.

Another study also made use of these data, one on T cells in Graves' hyperthyroidism and ophthalmopathy. From that second work: With the HTBI primer set, the TCR CDR3 went through a first round of RT-PCR.

This TCR came from a woman aged 30 to 39 with Graves disease. V gene TRBV12-3 or TRBV12-4 combines with J gene TRBJ1-2; possibly TRBD1 for D (5 bases). The material was peripheral blood mononuclear cells (PBMCs), obtained at new diagnosis, from a patient treated with antithyroid drugs. This CDR3 reads CASRRDGGGYTF. The CDR3, as DNA: TGTGCCAGCCGGCGGGACGGCGGGGGCTACACCTTC.